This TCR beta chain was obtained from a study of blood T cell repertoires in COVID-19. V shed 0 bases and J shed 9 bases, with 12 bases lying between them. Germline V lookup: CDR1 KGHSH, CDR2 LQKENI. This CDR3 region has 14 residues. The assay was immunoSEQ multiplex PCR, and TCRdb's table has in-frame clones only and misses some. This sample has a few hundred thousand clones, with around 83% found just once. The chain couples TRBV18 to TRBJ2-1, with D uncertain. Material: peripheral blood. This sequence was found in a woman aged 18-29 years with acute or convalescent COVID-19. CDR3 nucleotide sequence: TGTGCCAGCTCACCACCCGCCCCCTCCGGTGAGCAGTTCTTC. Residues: CASSPPAPSGEQFF.